Reported below is one TCR beta chain. Its antigen is not identified. Looked up from germline, CDR1 is SEHNR and CDR2 is FQNEAQ (reference sequence). The CDR3 extends over 14 amino acids. Trimming removed 8 bases at V and 0 bases at J, with 10 bases between. RNA, at roughly 0.5 to 1 ug, was reverse transcribed with random hexamers. By means of immunoSEQ multiplex PCR, TCR beta CDR3 spanning 54 Vbeta and 13 Jbeta underwent amplification. TCRdb passed the immunoSEQ multiplex PCR reads through MiXCR, listing each CDR3 protein once. The profile shows some 210,000 distinct CDR3 sequences, 94% of them singletons. The source of the sample is a study of CD8 T cells in Susac syndrome. Study information: When blood was collected, patients with Susac syndrome were therapy-naive, were taking corticosteroids, or were receiving intravenous immunoglobulin alone.

Overall study results and limits: In Susac syndrome, CD4+ T cell repertoires lacked any clonal expansion.

J is TRBJ2-2 and V is TRBV7-9, with D uncertain. The sequenced material came from CD4+ T cells from PBMCs. This receptor was obtained from a human donor with Susac syndrome. The CDR3 region is CASEVWTNTGELFF. CDR3 nucleotides: TGTGCCAGCGAAGTGTGGACGAACACCGGGGAGCTGTTTTTT.